These T cell receptor beta chains were read from a single sample in a study of blood T cell repertoires in COVID-19. Clones were read by immunoSEQ multiplex PCR, and TCRdb kept only the in-frame ones, dropping some. This sample has about 440,000 clones, with about 90% found just once. The sequencing input was PBMCs or T cells enriched from blood (not recorded which). These receptors were collected from a woman aged 18-30 years with acute COVID-19. Each CDR3 is given with its conserved first and last residue. Fields, in order: J gene, V gene, clone size, D gene, CDR3 DNA, CDR3 protein. The D gene is left open where the match is weak. The size field is filled for only some rows; it gives once, few, many or a size class.

TRBJ1-2 TRBV30 - - TGTGCCTGGACGATGGCCGGGACTTCGTATGGCTACACCTTC CAWTMAGTSYGYTF
TRBJ1-6 TRBV10-3 - - TGTGCCATCAGTGAGTCGAGTCCACAGGGTGAAAATTCACCCCTCCACTTT CAISESSPQGENSPLHF
TRBJ1-4 TRBV28 - TRBD1 TGTGCCAGCAGCCCAGACAGGGGCTTTGTTGAAAAACTGTTTTTT CASSPDRGFVEKLFF
TRBJ2-3 TRBV19 once TRBD1 TGTGCCAGTAACAGGGGGCCCACAGATACGCAGTATTTT CASNRGPTDTQYF
TRBJ2-3 TRBV12-3/TRBV12-4 few - TGTGCCAGCAGTTTAAGACAGGAGGATACGCAGTATTTT CASSLRQEDTQYF
TRBJ1-5 TRBV19 - - TGTGCCAGTAGAAAACAGGAATGGGACAATCAGCCCCAGCATTTT CASRKQEWDNQPQHF
TRBJ1-2 TRBV6-2/TRBV6-3 - - TGTGCCAGCAGTTATCGAGACGGGTATGGCTACACCTTC CASSYRDGYGYTF
TRBJ1-4 TRBV19 - - TGTGCCAGTAGTGCCTTTAAAGAGGAAAAACTGTTTTTT CASSAFKEEKLFF
TRBJ2-1 TRBV19 - TRBD2 TGTGCCAGTAGCATAGCGGGGGGGCCGCCTCGCGAGCAGTTCTTC CASSIAGGPPREQFF
TRBJ2-3 TRBV3-1/TRBV3-2 - TRBD2 TGTGCCAGCAGCAAAATTCTGACTAGCGGGAGGACAGATACGCAGTATTTT CASSKILTSGRTDTQYF
TRBJ1-5 TRBV5-8 - - TGTGCCAGCAGCTTGGGACTGAATAGCAATCAGCCCCAGCATTTT CASSLGLNSNQPQHF
TRBJ1-2 TRBV10-3 few TRBD1 TGTGCCATCAAGAGGACAGGGGGAGGCTACACCTTC CAIKRTGGGYTF
TRBJ2-1 TRBV15 - - TGTGCCACCAGCAGAGAGGTTGGGCCGTACAATGAGCAGTTCTTC CATSREVGPYNEQFF
TRBJ2-6 TRBV27 - - TGTGCCAGCAGTTTAGGCGGGGCCGCCCTTTCTGGGGCCAACGTCCTGACTTTC CASSLGGAALSGANVLTF
TRBJ2-3 TRBV29-1 - TRBD2 TGCAGCGCCGGGACTAGCGGTACTAACACAGATACGCAGTATTTT CSAGTSGTNTDTQYF
TRBJ1-5 TRBV4-1 few TRBD1 TGCGCCAGCAGGAGACAGGGGAGTGGGCAGCCCCAGCATTTT CASRRQGSGQPQHF
TRBJ1-2 TRBV30 - - TGTGCCTGGAGTCCCGACAAAGGCTACACCTTC CAWSPDKGYTF
TRBJ2-1 TRBV11-2 - TRBD2 TGTGCCAGCAGCGTCGGGACTAGCGGGGGGAGCTCCTACAATGAGCAGTTCTTC CASSVGTSGGSSYNEQFF
TRBJ2-3 TRBV2 - TRBD2 TGTGCCAGCAGTGAAGCAGCGGGGGGATTAGATACGCAGTATTTT CASSEAAGGLDTQYF
TRBJ1-6 TRBV27 - - TGTGCCAGCAGTTTATCCCCCAGCAGGAATTCACCCCTCCACTTT CASSLSPSRNSPLHF
TRBJ1-5 TRBV4-1 - - TGCGCCAGCAGCCAACTAGATCTCATTGGAAGCAATCAGCCCCAGCATTTT CASSQLDLIGSNQPQHF
TRBJ1-2 TRBV28 - - TGTGCCAGCAGTTGGACGGACAGTGGGGGTGGCTACACCTTC CASSWTDSGGGYTF
TRBJ1-2 TRBV5-5 - - TGTGCCAGCAGCTTGGGAACAGGCAACTATGGCTACACCTTC CASSLGTGNYGYTF
TRBJ1-6 TRBV18 once TRBD1 TGTGCCAGCTCACCACCGGCGACAGGGGCTAATTCACCCCTCCACTTT CASSPPATGANSPLHF
TRBJ2-6 TRBV18 once TRBD1 TGTGCCAGCTCAGCCGGACAGGGATCGTCCGGGGCCAACGTCCTGACTTTC CASSAGQGSSGANVLTF
TRBJ1-2 TRBV7-9 - TRBD1 TGTGCCAGCAGCTTAAAGGGAGGGACAGGCGGTGGCTACACCTTC CASSLKGGTGGGYTF
TRBJ1-1 TRBV25-1 few - TGTGCCAGCAGTAAAACAAGTAACACTGAAGCTTTCTTT CASSKTSNTEAFF
TRBJ2-7 TRBV11-2 - TRBD1 TGTGCCAGCAGCCGGGACAGGGGGCTCGAGCAGTACTTC CASSRDRGLEQYF
TRBJ2-3 TRBV21-1 few - TGTGCCAGCAGCAAAGCTCCGACTAGCGGGGGGTATAGCACAGATACGCAGTATTTT CASSKAPTSGGYSTDTQYF
TRBJ2-1 TRBV18 - TRBD2 TGTGCCAGTCTCCCTAGCGGGGGGACCTACAATGAGCAGTTCTTC CASLPSGGTYNEQFF
TRBJ2-5 TRBV5-6 - TRBD2 TGTGCCAGCAGCTTACTCCTAGCGGGGCCCCTGGGGGAGACCCAGTACTTC CASSLLLAGPLGETQYF
TRBJ1-2 TRBV7-9 - - TGTGCCAGCAGCTCCACAGGGATCTATGGCTATGGCTACACCTTC CASSSTGIYGYGYTF
TRBJ2-2 TRBV11-2 few TRBD2 TGTGCCAGCAGTTCGGGACTAGATAACACCGGGGAGCTGTTTTTT CASSSGLDNTGELFF
TRBJ1-2 TRBV4-1 - TRBD1 TGCGCCAGCAGCCAACCGGGACAGGGTCATGGCTACACCTTC CASSQPGQGHGYTF
TRBJ1-5 TRBV23-1 - - TGCGCCAGCAGTCACCGGGGAGTAGGCAATCAGCCCCAGCATTTT CASSHRGVGNQPQHF
TRBJ1-2 TRBV6-5 - - TGTGCCAGCAGCCGCGACAGAACAGGCTATGGCTACACCTTC CASSRDRTGYGYTF
TRBJ2-2 TRBV5-6 once TRBD1 TGTGCCAGCAGCCTCCCGGGACAGACTTTGACCGGGGAGCTGTTTTTT CASSLPGQTLTGELFF
TRBJ2-1 TRBV4-1 - TRBD2 TGCGCCAGCAGCCAAAAAGGGCTAGCGGGGGATTCCTCCTACAATGAGCAGTTCTTC CASSQKGLAGDSSYNEQFF
TRBJ1-6 TRBV27 - - TGTGCCAGCAGTTCGGCGACAGACACCCTGCAGAAGCCCCTCCACTTT CASSSATDTLQKPLHF
TRBJ1-5 TRBV4-3 few TRBD1 TGCGCCAGCAGTCCCGCCAGGGGGAGTTATCAGCCCCAGCATTTT CASSPARGSYQPQHF
TRBJ1-4 TRBV6-5 once TRBD1 TGTGCCACACGCGAACAGGGGAACGAAAAACTGTTTTTT CATREQGNEKLFF
TRBJ2-1 TRBV7-2 - - TGTGCCAGCAGCTTAGTAGCCTTTGGTGGCGATGAGCAGTTCTTC CASSLVAFGGDEQFF
TRBJ2-1 TRBV7-9 - TRBD2 TGTGCCAGCAGCGACTACACTAGCGGGAGTCCTAATGAGCAGTTCTTC CASSDYTSGSPNEQFF
TRBJ1-1 TRBV9 - TRBD1 TGTGCCAGCAGCTTTGGACAGGGGCACACTGAAGCTTTCTTT CASSFGQGHTEAFF
TRBJ1-4 TRBV9 few TRBD1 TGTGCCAGCAGCGTAAGGGGGACAGGGTTAGGTGAAAAACTGTTTTTT CASSVRGTGLGEKLFF
TRBJ2-3 TRBV25-1 - - TGTGCCAGCAGAAAAAGACAGATCACAGATACGCAGTATTTT CASRKRQITDTQYF
TRBJ1-1 TRBV4-1 - TRBD1 TGCGCCAGCAGCTTACCGACAGGGGAAACTGAAGCTTTCTTT CASSLPTGETEAFF
TRBJ2-7 TRBV19 - - TGTGCCAGTAGTATTAAAAGTGAGAGCTCCTACGAGCAGTACTTC CASSIKSESSYEQYF
TRBJ1-1 TRBV5-4 - - TGTGCCAGCAGCTCATACTTCCGGGAGACTGAAGCTTTCTTT CASSSYFRETEAFF
TRBJ2-1 TRBV6-5 - TRBD1 TGTGCCAGCAGTTACTCCCGGACAGGGGCCAATGAGCAGTTCTTC CASSYSRTGANEQFF
TRBJ1-1 TRBV4-3 - - TGCGCCAGCAGCCAAGGGGCGCAGGGCACTGAAGCTTTCTTT CASSQGAQGTEAFF
TRBJ2-1 TRBV4-3 - TRBD1 TGCGCCAGCAGCCCGTCGCGGTCCTCGAACAGGGGCCACAATGAGCAGTTCTTC CASSPSRSSNRGHNEQFF
TRBJ2-5 TRBV18 once TRBD2 TGTGCCAGCTCTCCCGGGACTAGCGGGAGTGAGACCCAGTACTTC CASSPGTSGSETQYF
TRBJ1-5 TRBV19 - TRBD1 TGTGCCAGTAGTATAGGCCTTTCCGGGACAGGGGGCAATCAGCCCCAGCATTTT CASSIGLSGTGGNQPQHF
TRBJ2-3 TRBV30 - - TGTGCCTGGAGACGACGGGATCGGGATACGCAGTATTTT CAWRRRDRDTQYF
TRBJ1-5 TRBV6-2/TRBV6-3 - TRBD1 TGTGCCAGCAGTTTTGTTGCAACAGGGGGAATCAATCAGCCCCAGCATTTT CASSFVATGGINQPQHF
TRBJ1-5 TRBV7-3 - - TGTGCCAGCAGCTTAACAGCCAATCAGCCCCAGCATTTT CASSLTANQPQHF